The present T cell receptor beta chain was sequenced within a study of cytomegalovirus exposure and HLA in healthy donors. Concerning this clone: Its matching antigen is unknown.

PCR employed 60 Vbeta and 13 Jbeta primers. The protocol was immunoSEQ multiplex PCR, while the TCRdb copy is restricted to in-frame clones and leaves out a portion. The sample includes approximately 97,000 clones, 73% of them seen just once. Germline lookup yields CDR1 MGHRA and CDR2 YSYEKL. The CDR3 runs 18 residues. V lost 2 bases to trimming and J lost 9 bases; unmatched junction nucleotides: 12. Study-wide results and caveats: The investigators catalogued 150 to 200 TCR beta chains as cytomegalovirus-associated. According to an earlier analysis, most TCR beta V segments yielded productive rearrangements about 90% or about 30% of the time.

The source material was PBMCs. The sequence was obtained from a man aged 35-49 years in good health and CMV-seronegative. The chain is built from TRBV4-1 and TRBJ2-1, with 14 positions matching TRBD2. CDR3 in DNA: TGCGCCAGCAGCCAATCCCGGGGGACTAGCGGGGGACTCGCTGAGCAGTTCTTC. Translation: CASSQSRGTSGGLAEQFF.